This TCR beta chain was captured in a study of post-analysis software for immune sequencing data. Study-wide points: Higher frequency in patients than in controls was seen for 5 or 6 TRBV segments, with TRBV5-6, TRBV5-1 and TRBV20-1 among them.

CDR1 is MNHEY and CDR2 is SVGEGT in the germline V gene. The CDR3 spans 11 residues. With 7 bases removed from V and 7 bases from J, the gap between germline ends came to 8 bases. A note on this clonotype: Its antigen is unidentified.

Each TCR beta cDNA library carried unique molecular identifiers. T cells, about 0.95 to 11 million of them, yielded 500,000 to 600,000 cDNA molecules. Using its own MiXCR run on the PCR reads, TCRdb lists one record per CDR3 protein. The sample shows approximately 630,000 distinct CDR3 sequences, 59% of them seen only once. The material sequenced was blood. This TCR was sampled from a girl aged 2-9 years with multiple sclerosis. The gene calls are TRBV6-2 or TRBV6-3 and TRBJ1-5, with D uncertain. In DNA, the CDR3 is TGTGCCAGCACCAACGGCCAGCCCCAGCATTTT. Protein product: CASTNGQPQHF.